These 12 T cell receptor beta chains originate from one sample sequenced in a study of blood T cell repertoires in COVID-19. The method was immunoSEQ multiplex PCR; TCRdb's version includes in-frame clones alone and lacks a portion of them. The sample has about 110,000 clones, 75% to 90% seen once. The material sequenced was peripheral blood. Source of these receptors: a woman older than 75 with acute or convalescent COVID-19.

The rearrangement joins TRBV20-1 to TRBJ2-5; D possibly corresponds to TRBD1 (5 bases). CDR3 length equals 12 residues. Trimming cost V 3 bases and J 5 bases, with 10 bases left between them. The germline V gene has CDR1 DFQATT and CDR2 SNEGSKA (reference sequence). The CDR3 DNA reads as TGCAGTGCTAGTAAAGGGGATGAGACCCAGTACTTC. The encoded protein is CSASKGDETQYF.

The J gene is TRBJ1-5, the V gene TRBV7-2; 8 positions match TRBD1. Germline values: CDR1 SGHTA, CDR2 FQGNSA. CDR3 length: 13 residues. Trimming cost V 4 bases and J 5 bases; bases outside gene matches: 1. In DNA, the CDR3 is TGTGCCAGCAGCTCACAGGGGGATCAGCCCCAGCATTTT. Its translation is CASSSQGDQPQHF.

The chain recombines TRBV10-2 with TRBJ1-6, with D possibly being TRBD1 (6 bases). CDR3 length: 14 residues. Germline CDR1 reads WSHSY; CDR2 reads SAAADI. Trimming cost V 10 bases and J 5 bases, with 15 bases left between them. As DNA, the CDR3 is TGCGCCATTGCTCGGACAGCGCATAATTCACCCCTCCACTTT. This sequence encodes CAIARTAHNSPLHF.

CDR3: CASSLASVREGSPLHF. As DNA, the CDR3 is TGTGCCAGCAGTTTAGCCTCGGTGAGGGAAGGCTCACCCCTCCACTTT. The chain uses TRBV6-5 and TRBJ1-6, with no clear D. The CDR3 spans 16 residues. CDR1 is MNHEY, CDR2 SVGAGI, per germline. Trimming left V 4 bases short and J 10 bases short, with 20 bases between.

The V and J genes are TRBV7-2 and TRBJ1-2; D is uncertain. Germline V CDR1 and CDR2: SGHTA, FQGNSA. This CDR3 is built from 14 residues. The V end was cut by 1 base, the J end by 4 bases, with 10 bases between. The CDR3 spells CASSLGSGIYGYTF. Here the CDR3 DNA reads TGTGCCAGCAGCTTAGGCAGCGGTATCTATGGCTACACCTTC.

The chain joins TRBV5-1 to TRBJ1-5, with TRBD1 identical over 9 bases. This CDR3 is 17 amino acids long. Germline V lookup: CDR1 SGHRS, CDR2 YFSETQ. V was clipped by 4 bases and J by 0 bases; unmatched bases: 8. Here the CDR3 DNA reads TGCGCCAGCAGCCCGGGACAGGGACATTATAGCAATCAGCCCCAGCATTTT. Protein product: CASSPGQGHYSNQPQHF.

This clone was counted once. This chain links TRBV4-1 with TRBJ1-1; TRBD1 agrees at 8 bases. This CDR3 has 14 amino acids. Germline V CDR1 and CDR2: MGHRA, YSYEKL. The ends lost 7 bases at V and 3 bases at J; junction bases unmatched: 7. CDR3 amino acids: CASTLARGHTEAFF. The DNA of the CDR3 is TGCGCCAGCACCCTCGCCAGGGGGCACACTGAAGCTTTCTTT.

Here the CDR3 DNA reads TGCGCCTGCTCCCCAGGGTCCTTAAGCAATGAGCAGTTCTTC. It codes for CACSPGSLSNEQFF. The J gene is TRBJ2-1, the V gene TRBV5-1, with a tentative D call TRBD1 (5 bases). In germline, CDR1 is SGHRS, CDR2 YFSETQ. Trimming left V 10 bases short and J 6 bases short, with 20 bases between. This CDR3 is built from 14 residues.

This sequence joins TRBV10-2 and TRBJ1-1; 8 bases are a match to TRBD1. The CDR3 has 16 residues. Germline V gene lookup returns CDR1 WSHSY and CDR2 SAAADI. V dropped 2 bases and J dropped 3; count of bases not matched to a gene: 8. DNA of the CDR3: TGCGCCAGCAGTGAGGCGACGGACAGGGCGGACACTGAAGCTTTCTTT. This gives the protein CASSEATDRADTEAFF.

V is TRBV5-1 and J is TRBJ2-7, with TRBD1 matching 8 bases. V dropped 4 bases and J dropped 6; count of bases not matched to a gene: 6. The CDR3 sequence is 13 residues long. Germline V lookup: CDR1 SGHRS, CDR2 YFSETQ. The CDR3 spells CASSVRQGSEQYF. In DNA, the CDR3 is TGCGCCAGCAGCGTACGACAGGGGAGCGAGCAGTACTTC.

The genes are TRBV10-3 and TRBJ1-1; D gene ambiguous. Trimming stripped 4 bases from V and 0 bases from J, with 6 bases between. Germline V lookup: CDR1 ENHRY, CDR2 SYGVKD. The CDR3 loop spans 13 amino acids. In DNA, the CDR3 is TGTGCCATCAGTGGGACTGTGAACACTGAAGCTTTCTTT. This sequence encodes CAISGTVNTEAFF.

The chain employs TRBV7-6 and TRBJ1-5; D gene unclear. V was cut by 1 base and J by 0 bases, with 13 bases left in between. The CDR3 loop spans 17 amino acids. Germline CDR1 is SGHVS and CDR2 is FNYEAQ. The CDR3 loop is CASSLGAGRNSNQPQHF. The DNA of the CDR3 is TGTGCCAGCAGCTTAGGGGCAGGCCGAAATAGCAATCAGCCCCAGCATTTT.